Listed here are 16 T cell receptor beta chains from one sample, sequenced in a study of control samples from healthy donors and cancer patients. Here immunoSEQ multiplex PCR was the method, and the copy in TCRdb shows in-frame clones only, minus some. The sample yields some 150,000 clones, roughly 94% seen once. The sequenced sample consisted of PBMCs. These receptors were taken from a man aged 55 to 70 with colorectal cancer.

CDR3 nucleotide sequence: TGTGCCAGCAGCTTAACAGGGGAGGGTCCTGAAGCTTTCTTT. Its translation is CASSLTGEGPEAFF. The rearrangement links TRBV7-9 to TRBJ1-1; 7 bases align to TRBD1. The CDR3 is 14 amino acids. The V and J ends lost 2 bases and 6 bases, in that order; junction bases with no gene match: 6. The germline gives CDR1 SEHNR, CDR2 FQNEAQ (reference sequence).

V gene TRBV5-1 combines with J gene TRBJ2-7; D is undetermined. The CDR3 loop spans 13 amino acids. V lost 5 bases and J 1 base, leaving 10 bases between the germline ends. CDR1 is SGHRS and CDR2 is YFSETQ in the germline V gene. CDR3 region: CASRIQQSYEQYF. The CDR3 bases are TGCGCCAGCAGAATTCAACAGTCCTACGAGCAGTACTTC.

The rearrangement links TRBV6-5 to TRBJ2-7; TRBD1 agrees at 9 bases. V lost 8 bases and J lost 2; bases outside the gene matches: 7. Germline V gene data show CDR1 as MNHEY and CDR2 as SVGAGI. This CDR3 region has 14 residues. CDR3 in amino acids: CASGDRAPPYEQYF. CDR3 coding DNA: TGTGCCAGCGGGGACAGGGCTCCACCCTACGAGCAGTACTTC.

In its sample, this clone was seen once. V is TRBV2 and J is TRBJ1-4; 9 positions agree with TRBD1. The CDR3 is 14 amino acids. The germline CDR1 and CDR2 sequences are SNHLY and FYNNEI. V lost 7 bases, J lost 6 bases, and 6 bases stayed unmatched. The CDR3 loop is CASNPTGGHEKLFF. CDR3 DNA: TGTGCCAGCAACCCGACAGGGGGACATGAAAAACTGTTTTTT.

The gene calls are TRBV7-9 and TRBJ2-7; D possibly corresponds to TRBD1 (6 bases). This CDR3 is built from 14 residues. Germline CDR1 SEHNR, CDR2 FQNEAQ (reference sequence). Trimming removed 4 bases at V and 5 bases at J, with 15 bases between. CDR3: CASSSRTARNEQYF. CDR3 in DNA: TGTGCCAGCAGCTCCAGGACAGCCAGGAACGAGCAGTACTTC. Full variable domain (remainder filled in from reference TRBV7-9 and TRBJ2-7): DTGVSQNPRHKITKRGQNVTFRCDPISEHNRLYWYRQTLGQGPEFLTYFQNEAQLEKSRLLSDRFSAERPKGSFSTLEIQRTEQGDSAMYLCASSSRTARNEQYFGPGTRLTVT.

This chain joins TRBV9 and TRBJ2-3; no firm D call. Germline V gene sequence: CDR1 SGDLS, CDR2 YYNGEE. The CDR3 consists of 15 residues. The V gene lost 3 bases and the J gene lost 1 base, with 12 bases spanning the gap. CDR3 region: CASSAPTPGTDTQYF. Here the CDR3 DNA reads TGTGCCAGCAGCGCACCGACACCTGGCACAGATACGCAGTATTTT.

This chain links TRBV7-9 with TRBJ1-4; tentatively, D is TRBD1 (6 bases). Trimming cost V 3 bases and J 8 bases, with 16 bases left between them. The CDR3 loop spans 15 amino acids. Germline CDR1 reads SEHNR; CDR2 reads FQNEAQ (reference sequence). CDR3 DNA sequence: TGTGCCAGCAGCTTTAGAGAGAGGGGGAAGGAAAAACTGTTTTTT. Protein sequence: CASSFRERGKEKLFF.

This rearrangement joins TRBV6-5 to TRBJ1-5; D is unclear. Germline lookup yields CDR1 MNHEY and CDR2 SVGAGI. Deletions cut 9 bases from V and 0 bases from J, with 12 bases between. The CDR3 runs to 14 residues. The DNA for the CDR3 is TGTGCCAGACTAGCGACGTATAGCAATCAGCCCCAGCATTTT. Residues: CARLATYSNQPQHF.

The gene calls are TRBV6-2 or TRBV6-3 and TRBJ2-5; 7 positions agree with TRBD1. CDR3 length: 14 amino acids. The V gene's germline CDR1 is MNHEY and CDR2 SVGEGT. V lost 5 bases, J lost 1 base, and 4 bases stayed unmatched. In DNA form, the CDR3 reads TGTGCCAGCAGTGCCGGGACAGCCCAAGAGACCCAGTACTTC. This encodes CASSAGTAQETQYF.

In nucleotides, the CDR3 is TGTGCCAGCAGTTTCCCCGGGACAGCTGAAGCTTTCTTT. This encodes CASSFPGTAEAFF. This chain links TRBV6-2 or TRBV6-3 with TRBJ1-1; 7 bases match TRBD1. V trimming: 4 bases; J trimming: 6 bases; junction bases outside the gene matches: 5. The CDR3 contains 13 residues. The germline CDR1 and CDR2 sequences are MNHEY and SVGEGT.

The chain combines TRBV5-1 with TRBJ2-1, with D uncertain. V gave up 0 bases and J gave up 5 bases, with 6 bases separating them. Germline CDR1 is SGHRS and CDR2 is YFSETQ. The CDR3 loop spans 13 amino acids. CDR3 in amino acids: CASSLGANNEQFF. The CDR3 DNA is TGCGCCAGCAGCTTGGGGGCCAACAATGAGCAGTTCTTC.

The J gene is TRBJ1-1, the V gene TRBV9; the match to TRBD1 covers 9 bases. Trimming took 3 bases from V and 10 from J; bases not matched to a gene: 13. The CDR3 has 15 residues. Germline CDR1 and CDR2: SGDLS and YYNGEE. For the CDR3, the DNA is TGTGCCAGCAGCGCTCGGTCAGGGGACAGGGCTGGAGCTTTCTTT. Its translation: CASSARSGDRAGAFF.

This clone has a single count. The CDR3 loop is CASRHTGVDEQFF. DNA of the CDR3: TGTGCCAGCAGACACACAGGGGTAGATGAGCAGTTCTTC. The chain recombines TRBV7-9 with TRBJ2-1; 7 nucleotides align to TRBD1. The CDR3 runs to 13 residues. Germline CDR1 and CDR2: SEHNR and FQNEAQ (reference sequence). The V gene end was trimmed by 6 bases and the J gene end by 8 bases; junction bases not matched to a gene: 7.

The chain uses TRBV18 and TRBJ2-3, with 12 bases matching TRBD2. Germline lookup yields CDR1 KGHSH and CDR2 LQKENI. J lost 6 bases, V lost 6 bases, and 10 bases had no gene match. The CDR3 covers 16 residues. CDR3 region: CASSRTSGTIGDTQYF. The CDR3 nucleotides are TGTGCCAGCTCGCGGACTAGCGGGACCATAGGGGATACGCAGTATTTT. The full variable domain, completed using reference TRBV18 and TRBJ2-3, is NAGVMQNPRHLVRRRGQEARLRCSPMKGHSHVYWYRQLPEEGLKFMVYLQKENIIDESGMPKERFSAEFPKEGPSILRIQQVVRGDSAAYFCASSRTSGTIGDTQYFGPGTRLTVL.

The V gene is TRBV7-2, the J gene TRBJ1-5; D remains ambiguous. Looked up from germline, CDR1 is SGHTA and CDR2 is FQGNSA. The ends were cut back, 5 bases at V and 6 bases at J, with 11 bases in the middle. The length of the CDR3 is 13 residues. The CDR3 loop is CASSPSPGQPQHF. CDR3 DNA sequence: TGTGCCAGCAGCCCGAGTCCCGGTCAGCCCCAGCATTTT.

The V gene is TRBV18, the J gene TRBJ2-3; D is unclear. CDR3 length: 15 residues. V dropped 2 bases and J dropped 4 bases, with 13 bases sitting between them. Germline V CDR1 and CDR2: KGHSH, LQKENI. CDR3 sequence reads: CASSPGMTGPDTQYF. CDR3 coding DNA: TGTGCCAGCTCACCAGGGATGACGGGCCCAGATACGCAGTATTTT.